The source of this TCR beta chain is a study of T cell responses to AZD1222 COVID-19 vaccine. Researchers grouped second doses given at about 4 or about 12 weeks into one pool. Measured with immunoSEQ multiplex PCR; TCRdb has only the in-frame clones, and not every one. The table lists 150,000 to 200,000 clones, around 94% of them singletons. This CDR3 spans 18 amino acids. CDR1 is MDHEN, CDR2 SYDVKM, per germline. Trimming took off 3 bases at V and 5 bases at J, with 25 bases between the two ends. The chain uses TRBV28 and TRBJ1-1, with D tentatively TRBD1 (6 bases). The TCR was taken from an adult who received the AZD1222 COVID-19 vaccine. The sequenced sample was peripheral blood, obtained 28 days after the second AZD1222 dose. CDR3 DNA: TGTGCCAGCAGTTTCCCCCGTGGGGGGCTAGGGGGAGGGACTGAAGCTTTCTTT. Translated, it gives CASSFPRGGLGGGTEAFF.